Each of the 5 T cell receptor beta chains below was sequenced from the same sample in a study of human CD8 memory T cell subsets. TCR beta was sequenced from UMI-tagged 5' RACE libraries. TCRdb reanalyzed the 5' RACE reads and collapses them to one entry per CDR3 protein, without DNA. The sample holds some 9,300 distinct CDR3 sequences. Material for sequencing was CD8+ stem-like memory T cells (TSCM and TCM) sorted from PBMCs. As to subset: stem-like memory CD8 T cells (TSTEM), CCR7+ PD-1- TIGIT-. The receptor set was obtained from a human donor in good health.

The CDR3 here is CASSLTPGGPDNSPLHF. This chain joins TRBV7-9 and TRBJ1-6; TCRdb's D gene call, TRBD1, goes unchecked for lack of DNA. In germline, CDR1 is SEHNR, CDR2 FQNEAQ (reference sequence). The length of the CDR3 is 17 residues.

This clonotype is classed as medium-sized by frequency. The chain is built from TRBV7-2 and TRBJ1-1; the TRBD1 assignment by TCRdb is unverifiable without DNA. CDR3 length: 13 amino acids. Germline values: CDR1 SGHTA, CDR2 FQGNSA. CDR3 sequence reads: CASSSWDRSEAFF.

J is TRBJ2-2 and V is TRBV12-5. The CDR3 length is 12 residues. Germline CDR1 LGHNT, CDR2 FRNRAP. CDR3 amino acids: CASALENGELFF.

The J gene is TRBJ1-2, the V gene TRBV9. The germline gives CDR1 SGDLS, CDR2 YYNGEE. The CDR3 is made up of 14 amino acids. The CDR3 is CASSEDGTNYGYTF.

The chain recombines TRBV20-1 with TRBJ1-2. Germline V lookup: CDR1 DFQATT, CDR2 SNEGSKA (reference sequence). The length of the CDR3 is 12 residues. Here the CDR3 reads CSAMDGYYGYTF.